This TCR delta chain was found in a study of γδ T cells in repeated Plasmodium falciparum infection. TCRdb re-identified clones in the multiplex PCR reads via CATT. The sample shows roughly 50,000 delta-chain clones, around 1.6% of them seen only once. The CDR3 spans 25 residues. Germline values: CDR1 TSWWSYY, CDR2 QGS. Trimming removed 0 bases from V and 2 bases from J; junction bases left unmatched: 28. Turning to this clone: Its matching antigen is unknown. Since a far larger clone is one base different, this is likely a read error. Other DNA sequences in the same sample also yield this CDR3.

Study-wide results and limits: Malian children's Vdelta2-negative repertoires appeared more expanded and less diverse than Australians'.

Bulk repertoires came from Vgamma9/Vdelta2+ or Vdelta2-negative gammadelta T cells flow-sorted from PBMC. The chain uses TRDV1 and TRDJ1, with TRDD3 matching over 12 bases. The J gene is not listed in TCRdb, so it was assigned here from a DNA match to germline. This clonotype was obtained from a pool of human donors (malaria-infected and uninfected, not separated). Input material: gamma-delta T cells from blood. CDR3 nucleotides: TGTGCTCTTGGGGAACTAGTAGGGATGTACCGGCACGCCCCAGTACTGGGGGATACTACCGATAAACTCATCTTT. Translating it yields CALGELVGMYRHAPVLGDTTDKLIF.